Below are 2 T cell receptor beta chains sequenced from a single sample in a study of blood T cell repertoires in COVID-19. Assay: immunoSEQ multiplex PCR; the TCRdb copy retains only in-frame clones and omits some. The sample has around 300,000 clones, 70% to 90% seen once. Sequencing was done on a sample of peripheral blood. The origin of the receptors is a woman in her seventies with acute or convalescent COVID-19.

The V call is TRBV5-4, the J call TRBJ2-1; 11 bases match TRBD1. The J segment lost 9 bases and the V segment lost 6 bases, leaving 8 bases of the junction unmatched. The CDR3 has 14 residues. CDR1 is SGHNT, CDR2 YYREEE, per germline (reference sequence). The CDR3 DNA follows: TGTGCCAGCACTGAACGGACAGGGGGCGGTGAGCAGTTCTTC. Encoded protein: CASTERTGGGEQFF.

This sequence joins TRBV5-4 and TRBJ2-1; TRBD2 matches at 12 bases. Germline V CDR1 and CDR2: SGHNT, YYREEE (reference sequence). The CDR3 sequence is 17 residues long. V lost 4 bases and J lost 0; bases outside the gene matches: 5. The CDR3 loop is CASSRELAGGSYNEQFF. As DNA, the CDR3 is TGTGCCAGCAGCCGGGAACTAGCGGGGGGCTCCTACAATGAGCAGTTCTTC.